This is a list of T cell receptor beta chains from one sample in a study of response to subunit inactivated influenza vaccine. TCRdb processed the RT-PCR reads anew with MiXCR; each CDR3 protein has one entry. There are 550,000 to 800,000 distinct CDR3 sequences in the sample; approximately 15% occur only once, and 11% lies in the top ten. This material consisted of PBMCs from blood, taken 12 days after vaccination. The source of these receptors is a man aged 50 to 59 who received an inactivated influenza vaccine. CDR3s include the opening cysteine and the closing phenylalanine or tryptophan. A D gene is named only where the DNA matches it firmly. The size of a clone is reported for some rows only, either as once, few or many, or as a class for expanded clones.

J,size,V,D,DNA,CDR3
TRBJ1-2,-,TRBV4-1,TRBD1,TGCGCCAGCAGCCGGGCTCGGGACAGCATATTCTATGGCTACACCTTC,CASSRARDSIFYGYTF
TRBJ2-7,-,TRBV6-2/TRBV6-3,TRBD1,TGTGCCAGCAGTCAGGACAGGTTGGCGAACGAGCAGTACTTC,CASSQDRLANEQYF
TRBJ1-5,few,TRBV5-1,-,TGCGCCAGCAGCACCTCGGGGGATTGGAATCAGCCCCAGCATTTT,CASSTSGDWNQPQHF
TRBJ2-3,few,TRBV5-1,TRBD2,TGCGCCAGCAGCGGGGCACTAGCGGGAGCGGGCACAGATACGCAGTATTTT,CASSGALAGAGTDTQYF
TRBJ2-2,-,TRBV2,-,TGTGCCAGCAGTGGGGTCAGGGTATCTAACACCGGGGAGCTGTTTTTT,CASSGVRVSNTGELFF
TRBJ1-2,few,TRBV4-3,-,TGCGCCAGCAGCCAAGCCTGGACACGGACTAACTATGGCTACACCTTC,CASSQAWTRTNYGYTF
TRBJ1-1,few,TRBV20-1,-,TGCAGTGCCCCCGGTTTGGGGACTACTAACACTGAAGCTTTCTTT,CSAPGLGTTNTEAFF
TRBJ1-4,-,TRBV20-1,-,TGCAGTGCTAGACGGGGGAGGGGTGAAAAACTGTTTTTT,CSARRGRGEKLFF
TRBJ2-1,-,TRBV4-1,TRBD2,TGCGCCAGCAGCCCTAGACTAGCGGGGAGCTCCTACAATGAGCAGTTCTTC,CASSPRLAGSSYNEQFF
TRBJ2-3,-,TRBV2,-,TGTGCCAGCAACACAGGGATCCCGGGGTCGACTACCACAGATACGCAGTATTTT,CASNTGIPGSTTTDTQYF
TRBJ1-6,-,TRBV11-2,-,TGTGCCAGCAGCTCACGTACACCCCTCCACTTT,CASSSRTPLHF
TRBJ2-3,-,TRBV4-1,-,TGCGCCAGCAGCCAACAGAGGAATCGTTACACAGATACGCAGTATTTT,CASSQQRNRYTDTQYF
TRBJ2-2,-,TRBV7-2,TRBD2,TGTGCCAGCAGCTTATGGACTAGCGGGCTGAACACCGGGGAGCTGTTTTTT,CASSLWTSGLNTGELFF
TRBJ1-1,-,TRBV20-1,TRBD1,TGCAGTGCTACAGGGGGGCACACTGAAGCTTTCTTT,CSATGGHTEAFF
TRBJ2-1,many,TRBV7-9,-,TGTGCCAGCAGCTTGCCCTCGGACAATGAGCAGTTCTTC,CASSLPSDNEQFF
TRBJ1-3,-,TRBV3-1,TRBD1,TGTGCCAGCAGCCAAGATACCCAGGGGGACGGAAACACCATATATTTT,CASSQDTQGDGNTIYF
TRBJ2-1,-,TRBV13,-,TGTGCCAGCAGCTTAGGGTTGGCTAGCCCCCGTCGCTATGAGCAGTTCTTC,CASSLGLASPRRYEQFF
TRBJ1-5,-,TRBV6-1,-,TGTGCCAGCAGGGCTAGAATCGGGGCGGGCAATCAGCCCCAGCATTTT,CASRARIGAGNQPQHF
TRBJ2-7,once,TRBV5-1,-,TGCGCCAGCAGCTTGCGGCTACCAGGTTCGAACGAGCAGTACTTC,CASSLRLPGSNEQYF
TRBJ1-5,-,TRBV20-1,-,TGCAGTACTAGGCTATGGGGGGGCAATCAGCCCCAGCATTTT,CSTRLWGGNQPQHF
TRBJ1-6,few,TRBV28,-,TGTGCCAGCAGTGTAGGGTTGTTTAATTCACCCCTCCACTTT,CASSVGLFNSPLHF
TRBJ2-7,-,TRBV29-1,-,TGCAGCGCACGATGGGAGGTCGGGGAGCAGTACTTC,CSARWEVGEQYF
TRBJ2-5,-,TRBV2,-,TGTGCCAGCAGTTGGACAAGACAAGAGACCCAGTACTTC,CASSWTRQETQYF
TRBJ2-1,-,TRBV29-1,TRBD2,TGCAGCTCAAGAGGGGGACTAGCGGAATACAATGAGCAGTTCTTC,CSSRGGLAEYNEQFF
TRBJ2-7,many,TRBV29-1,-,TGCAGCGTTTTTCTTACAGGGTCCTACGAGCAGTACTTC,CSVFLTGSYEQYF
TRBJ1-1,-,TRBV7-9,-,TGTGCCAGCAGCTACAGCAATATGAACACTGAAGCTTTCTTT,CASSYSNMNTEAFF
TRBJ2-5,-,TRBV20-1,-,TGCAGTGCTAGAGGGGTGTGGGAGACCCAGTACTTC,CSARGVWETQYF
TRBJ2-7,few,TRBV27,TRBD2,TGTGCCAGCAGTTTTCAGACTAGCGCTTACGAGCAGTACTTC,CASSFQTSAYEQYF
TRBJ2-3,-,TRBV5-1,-,TGCGCCAGCAGCTCGACTACGGGCGGGAGCACAGATACGCAGTATTTT,CASSSTTGGSTDTQYF
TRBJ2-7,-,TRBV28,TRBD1,TGTGCCAGCAGTTTAACCGGGACAGGGGACCACGAGCAGTACTTC,CASSLTGTGDHEQYF
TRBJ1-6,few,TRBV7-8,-,TGTGCCAGCAGCTCAGCTCCGGAGAGCTCCTATAATTCACCCCTCCACTTT,CASSSAPESSYNSPLHF
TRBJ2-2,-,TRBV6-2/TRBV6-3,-,TGTGCCAGCAGTTACGGTTATCGGGTCGACTCTTACTATAACACCGGGGAGCTGTTTTTT,CASSYGYRVDSYYNTGELFF
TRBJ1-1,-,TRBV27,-,TGTGCCACCGGGACGGTGAACACTGAAGCTTTCTTT,CATGTVNTEAFF
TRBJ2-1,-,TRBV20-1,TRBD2,TGCAGTGCTAGGAGGACTAGCGGGAGTTATGGGTACAATGAGCAGTTCTTC,CSARRTSGSYGYNEQFF
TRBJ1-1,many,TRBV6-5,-,TGTGCCAGCAGTTACTCGACAGGTCTAGGAGCTTTCTTT,CASSYSTGLGAFF
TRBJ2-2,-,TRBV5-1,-,TGCGCCAGCAGTTATCCGACGGGCTTGAACACCGGGGAGCTGTTTTTT,CASSYPTGLNTGELFF
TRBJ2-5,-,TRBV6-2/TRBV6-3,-,TGTGCCACCCACACAGGGCTCGAGACCCAGTACTTC,CATHTGLETQYF
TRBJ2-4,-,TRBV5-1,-,TGCGCCAGCAGCTTGGACGGGGGAGCCAAAAACATTCAGTACTTC,CASSLDGGAKNIQYF
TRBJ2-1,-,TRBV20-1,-,TGCAGTGCTAGAGAGGCAGGGCTCTACAATGAGCAGTTCTTC,CSAREAGLYNEQFF
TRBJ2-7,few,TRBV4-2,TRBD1,TGTGCCAGCAGCCAAGGAGGGACAGGGTACCGCTACGAGCAGTACTTC,CASSQGGTGYRYEQYF
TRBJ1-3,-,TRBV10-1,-,TGCGCCAGCAGTGAGGCCCGCTCTGGAAACACCATATATTTT,CASSEARSGNTIYF
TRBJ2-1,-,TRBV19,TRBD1,TGTGCCAGCCGGACAGGCCCTGGTGACAATGAGCAGTTCTTC,CASRTGPGDNEQFF
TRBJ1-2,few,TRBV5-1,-,TGCGCCAGCAGCACCGGGCCGCAAGACCGGCGTGGCTACACCTTC,CASSTGPQDRRGYTF
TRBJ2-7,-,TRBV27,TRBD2,TGTGCCAGCAGTTCTCGGACTAGCGGGAGGGCCTCGGTCGAGCAGTACTTC,CASSSRTSGRASVEQYF
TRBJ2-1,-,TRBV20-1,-,TGCAGTGCCCCGCACGACGAGTCCTACAATGAGCAGTTCTTC,CSAPHDESYNEQFF